This T cell receptor (beta chain) is from a study of blood T cell repertoires in COVID-19. Turning to the study itself: Italy, Spain and the United States were the sources of the convalescent and acute COVID-19 samples. T cells, B-cell-depleted T cells, or PBMCs supplied cDNA or gDNA.

This CDR3 contains 15 residues. The germline CDR1 and CDR2 sequences are MDHEN and SYDVKM. Trimming removed 6 bases from V and 4 bases from J; junction bases left unmatched: 9. In the study's own analysis: Amplification with reference gene primers provided the estimates of nucleated cell counts. Only in-frame clones appear in the TCRdb table, and some are missing; sequencing was by immunoSEQ multiplex PCR. V, J and clone size are those of that table, while D and trimming were read from the DNA. The table lists roughly 230,000 clones, around 81% of them singletons, with 6% to 7% in the top ten. This receptor was obtained from a woman aged 60 to 75 with active or convalescent COVID-19. The V gene is TRBV28, the J gene TRBJ2-3; 8 bases line up with TRBD2. Input material: peripheral blood. The chain's CDR3 is CASSPSQRGSDTQYF. The CDR3 nucleotides are TGTGCCAGCAGCCCATCCCAGCGGGGGTCAGATACGCAGTATTTT.